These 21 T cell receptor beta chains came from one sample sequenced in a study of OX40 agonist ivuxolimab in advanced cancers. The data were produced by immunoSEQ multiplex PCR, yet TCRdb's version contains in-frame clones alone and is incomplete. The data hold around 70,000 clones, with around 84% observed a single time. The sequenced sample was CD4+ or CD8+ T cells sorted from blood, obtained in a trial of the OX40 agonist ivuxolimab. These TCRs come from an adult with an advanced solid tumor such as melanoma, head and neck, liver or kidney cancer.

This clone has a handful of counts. The DNA for the CDR3 is TGTGCCAGCAGCCGCCCCCTTGACAGGGAGGCCCAAGAGACCCAGTACTTC. Its translation: CASSRPLDREAQETQYF. The chain employs TRBV13 and TRBJ2-5; TRBD1 might be the D (7 bases). V shed 5 bases and J shed 1 base, with 20 bases lying between them. Looked up from germline, CDR1 is PRHDT and CDR2 is FYEKMQ (reference sequence). The CDR3 is 17 residues long.

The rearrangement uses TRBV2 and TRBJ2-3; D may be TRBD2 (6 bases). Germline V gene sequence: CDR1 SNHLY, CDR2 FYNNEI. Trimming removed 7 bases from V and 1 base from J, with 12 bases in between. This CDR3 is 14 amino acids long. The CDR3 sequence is CASNTGRGTDTQYF. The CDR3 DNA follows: TGTGCCAGCAACACCGGGAGAGGCACAGATACGCAGTATTTT.

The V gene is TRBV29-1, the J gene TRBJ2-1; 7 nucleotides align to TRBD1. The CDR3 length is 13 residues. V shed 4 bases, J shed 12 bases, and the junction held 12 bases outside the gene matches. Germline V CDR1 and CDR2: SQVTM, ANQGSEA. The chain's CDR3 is CSVVEQGIRGQFF. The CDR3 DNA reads TGCAGCGTTGTGGAACAGGGGATAAGAGGGCAGTTCTTC.

In DNA form, the CDR3 reads TGTGCCAGCAGCCGCTTAGGGGGCTCTCCTAAGACAGATACGCAGTATTTT. Amino acid sequence: CASSRLGGSPKTDTQYF. The chain uses TRBV7-3 and TRBJ2-3; TRBD1 aligns across 7 bases. V shed 5 bases and J 3 bases; nucleotides not matched to a gene: 14. The germline V gene has CDR1 SGHTA and CDR2 FQGTGA. CDR3 length equals 17 residues.

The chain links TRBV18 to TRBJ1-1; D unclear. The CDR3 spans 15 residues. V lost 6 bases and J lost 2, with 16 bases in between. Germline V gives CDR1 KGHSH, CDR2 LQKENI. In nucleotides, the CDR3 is TGTGCCAGCTCTCTTCTAACGGGGATCAACACTGAAGCTTTCTTT. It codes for CASSLLTGINTEAFF. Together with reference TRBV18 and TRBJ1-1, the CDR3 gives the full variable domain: NAGVMQNPRHLVRRRGQEARLRCSPMKGHSHVYWYRQLPEEGLKFMVYLQKENIIDESGMPKERFSAEFPKEGPSILRIQQVVRGDSAAYFCASSLLTGINTEAFFGQGTRLTVV.

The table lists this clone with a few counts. This chain's CDR3 is CASSYRQGTDTQYF. CDR3 nucleotides: TGTGCCAGCAGTTACCGACAGGGCACAGATACGCAGTATTTT. The rearrangement joins TRBV6-5 to TRBJ2-3, with a weak D call TRBD1 (6 bases). CDR3 length equals 14 residues. Germline CDR1 and CDR2: MNHEY and SVGAGI. Trimming cost V 2 bases and J 1 base, with 7 bases left between them.

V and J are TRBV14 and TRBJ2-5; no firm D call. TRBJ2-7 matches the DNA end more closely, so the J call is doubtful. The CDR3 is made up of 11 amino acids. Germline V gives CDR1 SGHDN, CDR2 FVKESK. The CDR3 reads CASSHTYEQYF. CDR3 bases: TGTGCCAGCAGCCATACCTACGAGCAGTACTTC.

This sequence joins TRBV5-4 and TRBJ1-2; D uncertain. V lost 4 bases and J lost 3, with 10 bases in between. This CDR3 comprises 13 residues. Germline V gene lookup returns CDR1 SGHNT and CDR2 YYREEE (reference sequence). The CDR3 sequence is CASSRPEYYGYTF. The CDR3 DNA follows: TGTGCCAGCAGCCGGCCAGAGTACTATGGCTACACCTTC.

The CDR3 bases are TGTGCCAGTAGGGACAAGGATCAGCCCCAGCATTTT. This translates into CASRDKDQPQHF. The rearrangement uses TRBV19 and TRBJ1-5; D might be TRBD1 (5 bases). V was pared by 6 bases and J by 5 bases, with 8 bases between. CDR1 LNHDA and CDR2 SQIVND come from the germline V gene (reference sequence). The CDR3 has 12 residues.

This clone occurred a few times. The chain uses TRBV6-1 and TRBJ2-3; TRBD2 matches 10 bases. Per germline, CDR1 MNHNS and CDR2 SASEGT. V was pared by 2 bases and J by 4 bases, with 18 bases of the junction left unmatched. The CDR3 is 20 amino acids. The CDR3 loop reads CASSEPSGLASGSRADTQYF. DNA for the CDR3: TGTGCCAGCAGTGAACCAAGCGGGTTAGCTAGCGGGAGTCGGGCAGATACGCAGTATTTT.

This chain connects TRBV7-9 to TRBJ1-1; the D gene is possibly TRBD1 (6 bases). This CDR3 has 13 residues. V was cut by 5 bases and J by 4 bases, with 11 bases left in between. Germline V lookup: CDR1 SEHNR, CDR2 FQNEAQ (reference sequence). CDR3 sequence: CASSLDSVTEAFF. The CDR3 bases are TGTGCCAGCAGCCTGGACAGCGTCACTGAAGCTTTCTTT.

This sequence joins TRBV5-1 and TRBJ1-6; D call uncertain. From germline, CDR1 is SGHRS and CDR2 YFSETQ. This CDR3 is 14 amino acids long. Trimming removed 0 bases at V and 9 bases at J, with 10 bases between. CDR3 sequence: CASSLDGSLSPLHF. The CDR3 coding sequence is TGCGCCAGCAGCTTGGACGGCAGCCTTTCACCCCTCCACTTT.

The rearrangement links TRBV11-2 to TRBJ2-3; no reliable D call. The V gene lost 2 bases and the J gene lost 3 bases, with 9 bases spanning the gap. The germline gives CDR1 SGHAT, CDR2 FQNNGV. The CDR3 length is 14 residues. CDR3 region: CASSLFSGTDTQYF. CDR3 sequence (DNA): TGTGCCAGCAGCTTATTTTCCGGGACAGATACGCAGTATTTT.

This chain's CDR3 is CASSQDLTESYNEQFF. The CDR3 DNA reads as TGCGCCAGCAGCCAAGATTTGACGGAAAGCTACAATGAGCAGTTCTTC. J is TRBJ2-1 and V is TRBV4-3; D is ambiguous. Trimming took off 0 bases at V and 3 bases at J, with 12 bases between the two ends. The CDR3 consists of 16 residues. Germline CDR1 and CDR2: LGHNA and YSLEER.

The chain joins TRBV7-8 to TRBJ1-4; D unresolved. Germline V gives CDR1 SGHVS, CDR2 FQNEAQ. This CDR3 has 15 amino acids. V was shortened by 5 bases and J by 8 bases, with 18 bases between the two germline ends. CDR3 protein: CASSPRGAGGEKLFF. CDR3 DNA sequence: TGTGCCAGCAGCCCTAGAGGCGCAGGTGGGGAAAAACTGTTTTTT.

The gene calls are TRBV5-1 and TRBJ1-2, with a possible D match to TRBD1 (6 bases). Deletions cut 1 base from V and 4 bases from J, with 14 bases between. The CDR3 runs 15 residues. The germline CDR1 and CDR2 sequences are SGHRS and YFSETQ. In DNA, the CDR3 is TGCGCCAGCAGCTTGTTGCCGGGACAAAGCTATGGCTACACCTTC. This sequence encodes CASSLLPGQSYGYTF.

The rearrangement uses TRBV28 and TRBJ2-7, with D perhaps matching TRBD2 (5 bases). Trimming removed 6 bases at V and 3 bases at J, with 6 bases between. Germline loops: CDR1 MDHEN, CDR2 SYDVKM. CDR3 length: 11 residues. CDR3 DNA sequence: TGTGCCAGCAGCCGGGACTACGAGCAGTACTTC. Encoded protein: CASSRDYEQYF.

The CDR3 DNA follows: TGTGCCAGTAGTATTTCAGTTGACACCGGGGAGCTGTTTTTT. This sequence encodes CASSISVDTGELFF. This chain joins TRBV19 and TRBJ2-2; unclear D gene. This CDR3 is 14 amino acids long. V lost 3 bases to trimming and J lost 3 bases, with 8 bases between them. Germline CDR1 and CDR2: LNHDA and SQIVND (reference sequence).

CDR3 coding DNA: TGTGCCAGCAGCCCGCCACTAGCGGGAGATAACACCGGGGAGCTGTTTTTT. This translates into CASSPPLAGDNTGELFF. The chain is built from TRBV7-9 and TRBJ2-2; 11 bases are a match to TRBD2. The CDR3 loop spans 17 amino acids. After removal of 5 bases from V and 2 bases from J, the junction contained 7 bases not matched to a gene. CDR1 and CDR2 from the germline V gene are SEHNR and FQNEAQ (reference sequence).

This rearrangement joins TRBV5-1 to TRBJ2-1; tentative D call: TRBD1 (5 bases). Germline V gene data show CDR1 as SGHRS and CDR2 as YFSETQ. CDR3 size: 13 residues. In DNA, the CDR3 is TGCGCTACCAGGGCAAGCTCCTACAATGAGCAGTTCTTC. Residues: CATRASSYNEQFF.

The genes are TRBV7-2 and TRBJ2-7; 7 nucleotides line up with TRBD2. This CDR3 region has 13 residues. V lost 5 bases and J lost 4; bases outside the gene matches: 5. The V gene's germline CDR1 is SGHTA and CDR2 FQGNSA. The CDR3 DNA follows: TGTGCCAGCAGCCGGACTAGTGGTTACGAGCAGTACTTC. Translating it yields CASSRTSGYEQYF.